This T cell receptor (beta chain) was recorded in a study of shared clonotypes between healthy human individuals. The assay was immunoSEQ multiplex PCR, and TCRdb's table has in-frame clones only and misses some. The table includes 950,000 to 1,300,000 clones, 70% to 80% detected once. This clone has more than one count but fewer than ten. This receptor was taken from a man aged 18 to 35 in good health. The sample consisted of memory CD4+ T cells sorted from blood. Subset indicated: CD45RA-negative fraction.

The CDR3 sequence is CASRLSSEAFF. CDR3 bases: TGTGCCAGCAGACTATCCAGTGAAGCTTTCTTT. This chain connects TRBV2 to TRBJ1-1; the D is unclear. The germline V and J ends were trimmed by 6 bases and 7 bases, with 9 bases remaining between them. CDR1 SNHLY and CDR2 FYNNEI come from the germline V gene. This CDR3 comprises 11 residues.